This T cell receptor (beta chain) emerged from a study of cytomegalovirus exposure and HLA in healthy donors. The CDR3 has 16 amino acids. CDR1 and CDR2 (germline): SGDLS, YYNGEE. Unmatched junction bases numbered 6, after V lost 0 bases and J lost 1 base. PCR primers comprised 60 Vbeta and 13 Jbeta primers. Data came from immunoSEQ multiplex PCR; TCRdb stores just in-frame clones and leaves some out. This table holds about 55,000 clones. The V and J genes are TRBV9 and TRBJ2-5; 7 bases align to TRBD2. The TCR comes from a man between 50 and 59 years old in good health and CMV-seropositive. Sequencing was carried out using PBMCs. The CDR3 bases are TGTGCCAGCAGCGTAGGGGGGGGAATGCTCCAAGAGACCCAGTACTTC. This encodes CASSVGGGMLQETQYF.